This entry is about one T cell receptor beta chain. Its antigen is not known. This CDR3 is 16 amino acids long. V was pared by 4 bases and J by 4 bases, with 20 bases between. Germline loops: CDR1 GTSNPN, CDR2 SVGIG (reference sequence). The data belong to a study of shared clonotypes between healthy human individuals. The study, taken as a whole, reports: Non-shared clonotypes were found to have lower generation probabilities than the clonotypes that were shared by all four of the sorted-subset donors. The study generally estimated greater richness for naive than memory subsets. Sorted-subset sequencing, rarefaction showed, was incomplete despite large depth. The diversity represented, both genetic and in exposure history, was limited by few donors.

CD8 cells regarded as naive lacked CD45RO, were positively chosen for CCR7, and omitted terminally differentiated effector memory CD45RA+ cells. Repertoires were generated with immunoSEQ multiplex PCR, while TCRdb's copy carries only in-frame clones and drops some. The sample has about 2.1 million clones; roughly 93% are singletons. This receptor was obtained from a young man in good health. Some clones in this sample may be carry-over from other donors' samples. The rearrangement joins TRBV30 to TRBJ1-3; D gene ambiguous. Sequencing used naive CD8+ T cells from PBMCs. The DNA of the CDR3 is TGTGCCTGGACCCGGGCCCGGAGCCTGCGGGGAAACACCATATATTTT. As protein: CAWTRARSLRGNTIYF.